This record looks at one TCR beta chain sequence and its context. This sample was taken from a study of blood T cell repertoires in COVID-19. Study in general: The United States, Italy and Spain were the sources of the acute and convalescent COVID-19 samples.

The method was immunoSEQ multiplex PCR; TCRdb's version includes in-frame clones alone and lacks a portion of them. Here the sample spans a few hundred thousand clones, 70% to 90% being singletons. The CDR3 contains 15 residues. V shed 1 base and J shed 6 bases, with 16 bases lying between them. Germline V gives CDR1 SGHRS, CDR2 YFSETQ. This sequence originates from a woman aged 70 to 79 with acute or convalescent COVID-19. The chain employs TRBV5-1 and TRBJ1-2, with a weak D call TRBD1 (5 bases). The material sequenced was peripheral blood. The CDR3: CASSLPQGSFHGYTF. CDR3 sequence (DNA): TGCGCCAGCAGCTTGCCCCAGGGCTCGTTCCATGGCTACACCTTC.